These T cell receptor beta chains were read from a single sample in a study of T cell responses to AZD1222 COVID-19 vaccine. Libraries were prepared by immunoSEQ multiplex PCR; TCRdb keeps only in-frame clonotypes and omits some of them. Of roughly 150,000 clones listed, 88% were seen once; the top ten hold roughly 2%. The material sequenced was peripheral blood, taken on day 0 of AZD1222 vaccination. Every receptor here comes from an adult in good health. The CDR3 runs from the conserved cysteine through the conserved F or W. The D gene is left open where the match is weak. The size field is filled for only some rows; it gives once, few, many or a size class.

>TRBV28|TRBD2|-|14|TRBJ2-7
CASIGLAGPYEQYF
TGTGCCAGCATCGGACTAGCGGGACCCTACGAGCAGTACTTC
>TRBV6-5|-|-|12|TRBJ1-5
CATQDGNQPQHF
TGTGCCACTCAAGACGGGAATCAGCCCCAGCATTTT
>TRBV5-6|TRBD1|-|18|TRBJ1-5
CASSLSGGAAYSNQPQHF
TGTGCCAGCAGCTTGTCAGGGGGCGCCGCCTATAGCAATCAGCCCCAGCATTTT
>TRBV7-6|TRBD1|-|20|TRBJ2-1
CASSLSAGDGTGLMYNEQFF
TGTGCCAGCAGCTTATCGGCGGGGGACGGGACAGGGTTGATGTACAATGAGCAGTTCTTC
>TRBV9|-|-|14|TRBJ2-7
CASSEGPRSYEQYF
TGTGCCAGCAGCGAGGGTCCTAGGTCCTACGAGCAGTACTTC
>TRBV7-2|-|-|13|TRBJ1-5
CASSLYTNQPQHF
TGTGCCAGCAGCTTATATACGAATCAGCCCCAGCATTTT
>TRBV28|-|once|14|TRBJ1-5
CASTLGGAPQPQHF
TGTGCCAGCACACTGGGGGGGGCGCCTCAGCCCCAGCATTTT
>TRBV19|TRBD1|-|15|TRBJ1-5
CASSWEDRGNQPQHF
TGTGCCAGTAGTTGGGAGGACAGGGGCAATCAGCCCCAGCATTTT
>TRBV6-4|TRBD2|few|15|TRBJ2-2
CASSGLAGGTGELFF
TGTGCCAGCAGTGGACTAGCGGGAGGCACCGGGGAGCTGTTTTTT
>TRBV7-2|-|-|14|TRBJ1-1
CASSPAGGSTEAFF
TGTGCCAGCAGCCCGGCCGGGGGGAGCACTGAAGCTTTCTTT
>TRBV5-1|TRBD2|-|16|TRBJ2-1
CASSREVTAGGNEQFF
TGCGCCAGCAGCCGGGAGGTGACGGCAGGAGGGAATGAGCAGTTCTTC
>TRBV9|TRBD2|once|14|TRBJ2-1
CASSPGTSGAGEFF
TGTGCCAGCAGCCCAGGGACTAGCGGAGCTGGTGAGTTCTTC
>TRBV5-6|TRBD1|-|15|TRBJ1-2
CASSLYWTGSYGYTF
TGTGCCAGCAGCTTGTATTGGACAGGCTCATATGGCTACACCTTC
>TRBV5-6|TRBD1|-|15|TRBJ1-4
CASSLGTGGKGKLFF
TGTGCCAGCAGCTTGGGGACAGGGGGAAAGGGAAAACTGTTTTTT
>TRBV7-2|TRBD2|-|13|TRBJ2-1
CASSYDSGRQQFF
TGTGCCAGCAGTTATGATAGCGGGAGACAGCAGTTCTTC
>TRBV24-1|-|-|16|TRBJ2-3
CATSDAGLGVGDTQYF
TGTGCCACCAGTGATGCGGGACTTGGAGTTGGAGATACGCAGTATTTT
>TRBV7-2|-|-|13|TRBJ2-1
CASSLGAYNEQFF
TGTGCCAGCAGCTTGGGTGCCTACAATGAGCAGTTCTTC
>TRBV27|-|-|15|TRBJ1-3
CASSLGPFSGNTIYF
TGTGCCAGCAGTCTAGGTCCCTTCTCTGGAAACACCATATATTTT
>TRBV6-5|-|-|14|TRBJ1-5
CASSYVGVHQPQHF
TGTGCCAGCAGTTACGTGGGGGTCCATCAGCCCCAGCATTTT
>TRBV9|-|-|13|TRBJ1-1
CASSFSQDTGAFF
TGTGCCAGCAGCTTTAGTCAGGACACTGGGGCTTTCTTT
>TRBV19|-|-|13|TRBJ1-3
CASTQGSGNTIYF
TGTGCCAGTACACAAGGATCGGGAAACACCATATATTTT
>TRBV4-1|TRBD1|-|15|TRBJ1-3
CASSQTDRDGNTIYF
TGCGCCAGCAGCCAAACAGACAGGGATGGAAACACCATATATTTT
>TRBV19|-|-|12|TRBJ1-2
CASRGKMDGYTF
TGTGCCAGTAGGGGGAAGATGGATGGCTACACCTTC
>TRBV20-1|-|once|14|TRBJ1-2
CSASYGRGGYGYTF
TGCAGTGCTAGTTACGGCAGGGGAGGCTATGGCTACACCTTC
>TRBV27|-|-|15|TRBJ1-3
CASSPRDVPGNTIYF
TGTGCCAGCAGTCCCCGGGACGTTCCTGGAAACACCATATATTTT
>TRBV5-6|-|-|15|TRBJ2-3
CASSTAGRTIDTQYF
TGTGCCAGCAGCACCGCCGGCAGGACAATAGATACGCAGTATTTT
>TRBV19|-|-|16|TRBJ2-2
CASSPQGSGATGELFF
TGTGCCAGTAGTCCCCAGGGCAGCGGAGCCACCGGGGAGCTGTTTTTT
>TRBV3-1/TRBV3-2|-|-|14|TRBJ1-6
CASSPSSYNSPLHF
TGTGCCAGCAGCCCGAGCTCCTATAATTCACCCCTCCACTTT
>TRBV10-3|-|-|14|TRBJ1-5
CAISEMGAGQPQHF
TGTGCCATCAGTGAGATGGGGGCCGGTCAGCCCCAGCATTTT
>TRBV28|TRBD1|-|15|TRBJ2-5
CASSHYRGRGETQYF
TGTGCCAGCAGTCATTACAGGGGGCGCGGGGAGACCCAGTACTTC
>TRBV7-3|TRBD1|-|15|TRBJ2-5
CASSPQAGGAETQYF
TGTGCCAGCAGCCCGCAAGCAGGGGGCGCCGAGACCCAGTACTTC
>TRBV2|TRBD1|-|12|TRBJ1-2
CASSGDRDGYTF
TGTGCCAGCAGCGGGGACAGGGATGGCTACACCTTC
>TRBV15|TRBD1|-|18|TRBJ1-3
CATSTPDRGQISGNTIYF
TGTGCCACCAGCACCCCGGACAGGGGGCAAATCTCTGGAAACACCATATATTTT
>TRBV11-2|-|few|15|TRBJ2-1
CASSLWNSEVNEQFF
TGTGCCAGCAGCTTATGGAACAGCGAAGTCAATGAGCAGTTCTTC
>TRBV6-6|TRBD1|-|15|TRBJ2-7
CASSGGPGQGIEQYF
TGTGCCAGCAGTGGGGGCCCGGGACAGGGGATCGAGCAGTACTTC
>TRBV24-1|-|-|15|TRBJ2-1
CATSDSGRVDNEQFF
TGTGCCACCAGTGATTCCGGACGCGTTGACAATGAGCAGTTCTTC
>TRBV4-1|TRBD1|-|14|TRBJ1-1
CASSRVQGETEAFF
TGCGCCAGCAGCCGAGTTCAGGGGGAGACTGAAGCTTTCTTT
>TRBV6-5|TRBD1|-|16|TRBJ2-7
CASSYSSFGQGKEQYF
TGTGCCAGCAGTTACTCCTCATTTGGACAGGGGAAGGAGCAGTACTTC
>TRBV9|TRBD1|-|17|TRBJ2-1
CASSGTRGQSSPNEQFF
TGTGCCAGCAGCGGGACCCGGGGACAGAGCTCGCCCAATGAGCAGTTCTTC
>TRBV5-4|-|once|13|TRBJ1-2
CASSLEGRYGYTF
TGTGCCAGCAGCTTGGAAGGTCGCTATGGCTACACCTTC
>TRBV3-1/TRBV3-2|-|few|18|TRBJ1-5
CASSQDRTDLNSNQPQHF
TGTGCCAGCAGCCAAGATCGCACAGACCTAAATAGCAATCAGCCCCAGCATTTT
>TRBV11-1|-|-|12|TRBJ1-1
CASSLAGTEAFF
TGTGCCAGCAGCCTGGCGGGCACTGAAGCTTTCTTT
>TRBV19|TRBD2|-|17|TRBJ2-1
CASSIGLALSSYNEQFF
TGTGCCAGTAGTATAGGACTAGCGCTCAGCTCCTACAATGAGCAGTTCTTC
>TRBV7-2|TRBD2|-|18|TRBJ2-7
CASSLASTSGRAGYEQYF
TGTGCCAGCAGCTTAGCCTCGACTAGCGGGAGGGCCGGATACGAGCAGTACTTC
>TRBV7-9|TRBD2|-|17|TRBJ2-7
CASSPGASGRVAYEQYF
TGTGCCAGCAGCCCTGGGGCTAGCGGGAGGGTCGCCTACGAGCAGTACTTC
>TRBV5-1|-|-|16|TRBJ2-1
CASSPDGRRSCNEQFF
TGCGCCAGCAGTCCGGACGGCAGGAGGTCCTGCAATGAGCAGTTCTTC
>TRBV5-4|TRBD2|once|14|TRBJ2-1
CASSLESSGGEQFF
TGTGCCAGCAGCTTGGAGTCTAGCGGGGGTGAGCAGTTCTTC
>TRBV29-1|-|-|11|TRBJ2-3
CSVGGQGTQYF
TGCAGCGTTGGGGGGCAGGGCACGCAGTATTTT
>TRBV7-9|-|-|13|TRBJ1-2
CASSHLVTLGYTF
TGTGCCAGCAGCCACCTAGTGACACTCGGCTACACCTTC
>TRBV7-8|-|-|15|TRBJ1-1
CASSLRDTLNTEAFF
TGTGCCAGCAGCTTAAGGGACACCCTGAACACTGAAGCTTTCTTT
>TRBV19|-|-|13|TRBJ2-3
CASRRGWPDTQYF
TGTGCCAGTAGGAGGGGTTGGCCAGATACGCAGTATTTT
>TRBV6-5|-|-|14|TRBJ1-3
CASRELYSGNTIYF
TGTGCCAGCAGGGAGTTATACTCTGGAAACACCATATATTTT
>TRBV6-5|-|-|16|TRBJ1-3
CASSYLSDISGNTIYF
TGTGCCAGCAGTTACCTCTCTGACATCTCTGGAAACACCATATATTTT
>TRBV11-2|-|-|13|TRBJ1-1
CASSLAGPSEAFF
TGTGCCAGCAGCTTAGCGGGCCCTTCTGAAGCTTTCTTT
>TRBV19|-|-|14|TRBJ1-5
CASSIEGDLRPQHF
TGTGCCAGTAGTATAGAAGGGGACCTCCGACCCCAGCATTTT
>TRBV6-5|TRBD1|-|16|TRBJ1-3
CASSYSVGQGGNTIYF
TGTGCCAGCAGTTACTCGGTGGGACAGGGCGGAAACACCATATATTTT
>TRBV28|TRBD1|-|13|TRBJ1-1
CASRGTGKTEAFF
TGTGCCAGCAGGGGGACAGGGAAGACTGAAGCTTTCTTT
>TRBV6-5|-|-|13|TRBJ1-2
CASSLDRTDGYTF
TGTGCCAGCAGCCTTGACAGGACTGATGGCTACACCTTC
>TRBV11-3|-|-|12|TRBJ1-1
CASSQWGTEAFF
TGTGCCAGCAGCCAATGGGGGACTGAAGCTTTCTTT